This T cell receptor beta chain was profiled in a study of CD8+ T cells in alopecia areata. About the study: Treated patients swallowed 5 to 10 mg of oral tofacitinib twice daily.

Sequencing relied on a cDNA template that was reverse transcribed from extracted RNA. The method was immunoSEQ multiplex PCR; TCRdb's version includes in-frame clones alone and lacks a portion of them. The data show some 130,000 clones, about 60% seen once. The V gene lost 4 bases and the J gene lost 2 bases, with 15 bases spanning the gap. CDR3 length equals 15 residues. Germline-derived CDR1 and CDR2 are LGHNA and YSLEER. The chain is built from TRBV4-3 and TRBJ2-7; tentative D call: TRBD1 (5 bases). Material: CD4+ T cells sorted from blood, obtained at week 0. This clonotype was obtained from a human donor with alopecia areata. CDR3 DNA sequence: TGCGCCAGCAGCCGCCAGCCGTCCAGGGCCTACGAGCAGTACTTC. It yields the protein CASSRQPSRAYEQYF.